This TCR beta chain was sequenced in a study of OX40 agonist ivuxolimab in advanced cancers. Study background: Every 2 weeks, patients received ivuxolimab intravenously, dosed at 0.01 to 10 mg/kg. Partial response was recorded in three patients: one hepatocellular carcinoma and two cutaneous melanoma cases.

Overall study results and limits: Partly responding patients at 0.1-3.0 mg/kg showed some of the smallest clonal expansion.

On this clone itself: What it recognizes is unknown.

J gave up 0 bases and V 1 base, and 6 bases lay outside the gene matches. Germline V gene data show CDR1 as MDHEN and CDR2 as SYDVKM. The CDR3 has 17 amino acids. Sequenced by immunoSEQ multiplex PCR; TCRdb stores in-frame clones only, minus some. The table shows tens of thousands of clones, with about 80% occurring only once. This chain connects TRBV28 to TRBJ2-4; 7 nucleotides match TRBD2. This TCR derives from an adult with an advanced solid tumor such as melanoma, head and neck, liver or kidney cancer. This material consisted of CD4+ or CD8+ T cells sorted from blood, taken in a trial of the OX40 agonist ivuxolimab. CDR3 amino acids: CASSLSGEGLAKNIQYF. CDR3 in DNA: TGTGCCAGCAGTTTATCCGGGGAGGGGCTAGCCAAAAACATTCAGTACTTC.